This is a list of T cell receptor beta chains from one sample in a study of blood T cells in healthy people across ages. TCRdb recomputed calls from the 5' RACE reads with MiXCR, one row per CDR3 protein. There are hundreds of thousands of distinct CDR3 sequences in the sample; around a fifth occur only once, and more than 3% lies in the top ten. Sequencing input: blood. The receptors stem from a man aged 70 or older in good health. The CDR3 runs from the conserved cysteine through the conserved F or W. Only part of the rows carry a size: once, few, many, or a class if the clone is expanded.

abundance | v_gene | CDR3aa
few | TRBV5-1 | CASSLDRGGNTGELFF
. | TRBV20-1 | CSARDWASGSTDTQYF
few | TRBV20-1 | CSAITDSNQPQHF
few | TRBV29-1 | CSVDRTDGEQYF
. | TRBV3-1 | CASSQPLSGLAGNEQFF
few | TRBV25-1 | CASSGRQLAGGDIQYF
few | TRBV3-1 | CASSQPRRREIRETQYF
. | TRBV6-1 | CASLPGQTNTEAFF
. | TRBV6-6 | CASSSGRNNEQFF
. | TRBV5-5 | CASSWTLSYEQYF
. | TRBV7-2 | CASSFLTGTDTQYF
. | TRBV29-1 | CSVHRGWAEAFF
few | TRBV30 | CAWSVDSTTGELFF
few | TRBV6-2/TRBV6-3 | CASQEWKNIQYF
many | TRBV20-1 | CSAPLDSDTQYF
few | TRBV4-3 | CASSQGGLVDEQFF
. | TRBV5-5 | CASSLDSGSTNEQFF
. | TRBV6-2/TRBV6-3 | CTSSWGTSGTYEQYF
. | TRBV20-1 | CSAGHLTGNYEQYF
few | TRBV4-1 | CASSQDINKYSYEQYF
. | TRBV20-1 | CSASKRLAEQETQYF
many | TRBV7-6 | CASSLGGGNEQFF
. | TRBV12-3/TRBV12-4 | CASRSRREQETQYF
few | TRBV12-3/TRBV12-4 | CASIKEVGEGSREQFF
few | TRBV5-1 | CASSFLPGLRAMDEQFF
few | TRBV4-3 | CASSQASGLAGLIEQFF
. | TRBV20-1 | CSAIRTSGLYEQYF
many | TRBV29-1 | CSVDGGGRNTEAFF
. | TRBV25-1 | CASTNVRASEETQYF
. | TRBV6-5 | CASSPGAYYEQYF
. | TRBV5-6 | CASSTGSDDGYTF
few | TRBV20-1 | CSAPSGTSYNEQFF
. | TRBV6-6 | CASSYFGGSLNEQYF
. | TRBV29-1 | CSPLTRQGAYEQYF
few | TRBV28 | CASSLPGQGSSGNTIYF
few | TRBV2 | CASRTEGQETQYF
few | TRBV7-9 | CASSPDANYGYTF